The present entry profiles one TCR beta chain with its context. The antigen it binds to is not known. No base quality information exists; no much larger clone differs at one position. After removal of 4 bases from V and 5 bases from J, the junction retains 9 bases not matched to a gene. The CDR3, cysteine through phenylalanine, is 16 amino acids long. Only CDR3 DNA remains: 48 bases, in frame from the first base. The germline V gene specifies SGHRS as CDR1 and YFSETQ as CDR2. Preparation of the library involved multiplex PCR. Sequenced using an Illumina HiSeq 4000. TCR beta libraries were built with iRepertoire HTBI primers and Arm-PCR amplification of CDR3 regions. Before sequencing, the PCR products underwent gel purification. The study's processing was this. Across samples, some 62 TRBV and 14 TRBJ segments were identified and used for gene usage analysis of CDR3 amino acid clonotypes. Filtered high-quality paired reads were merged into contigs using COPE and FqMerger. BLAST was used to align contigs to the IMGT TRBV, TRBD and TRBJ reference genes, and CDR3 was defined following IMGT. Clonotypes above 0.1% frequency were classified as highly expanded clones. Repertoire diversity was measured by Shannon entropy, and V-J evenness by the Gini coefficient. Clonotypes shared by more than one individual were considered public. The public reads were run again by TCRdb, first through fastp at Q25 and then through MiXCR, and only productive beta chains were kept. CDR3 protein duplicates are merged, each entry listing the most common genes and DNA. TCRdb assigned the V and J calls; the authors' analysis was not used. The sample has 500,000 to 700,000 distinct CDR3 sequences on record, roughly 16% of them singletons. Of the sample, about 18% is held by the ten largest clones.

The data originate from a study of regulatory T cells in long-lasting Graves disease (dated by TCRdb to the early 2020s). In the study overall: In the newly diagnosed Graves' disease group, patients had been taking antithyroid drugs for less than 3 months. A total of 33 samples were covered by TCR sequencing, comprising approximately 13 persistent and about 20 newly diagnosed Graves' disease patients. The study was registered as a clinical trial and conducted in China. Peripheral blood TCR sequencing and RNA sequencing compared persistent Graves' disease patients with newly diagnosed Graves' disease patients. Study-level results and caveats: Persistent patients shared more public clonotypes among themselves (around 2,700) than newly diagnosed patients did (over 900). TRBV28, TRBJ1-2 and TRBJ2-5 were preferentially used in persistent disease, while TRBV20-1 and TRBJ2-1 were favored in newly diagnosed disease. Compared with newly diagnosed patients, patients with persistent Graves' disease had lower TCR Shannon entropy and fewer highly expanded clones, which suggests clonal expansion. The study examined only peripheral blood because the primary lesion, thyroid tissue, could not be accessed. The small sample size was acknowledged by the authors as a limitation that may reduce accuracy. Sequencing and analysis were restricted to the TCR beta chain.

In light of the paper, this sample's time point label describes: newly diagnosed GD, antithyroid drugs for less than 3 months. For both TCR sequencing and RNA sequencing, RNA was extracted from PBMCs using TRIzol. The diagnosis of Graves' disease was made according to American Thyroid Association guidelines. Recruitment of patients was carried out at an endocrinology department in Xi'an, China. Each patient gave approximately 10 milliliters of peripheral blood, collected in an EDTA anticoagulant tube. Ficoll Paque Plus density gradient separation was used to isolate PBMCs, and no additional T cell sorting was done. RNA quality was checked with an Agilent 2100 Bioanalyzer and agarose gel, and concentration with a NanoDrop 2000. This sample was shared with a second study, whose subject was T cells in Graves' hyperthyroidism and ophthalmopathy. From the second report: Graves' hyperthyroidism was defined as stable when no progression to ophthalmopathy occurred over 18 months of follow-up. Hyperthyroidism patients were newly diagnosed, had a disease duration of under 2 months, and were aged 18 to 65 years. The study excluded patients with uncontrolled infections, other autoimmune diseases, pregnancy or lactation. Diagnoses were based on clinical symptoms, serum thyroxine and TRAb, thyroid ultrasound and orbital computed tomography. For the first round of RT-PCR on the TCR CDR3, the HTBI primer set was used together with the Qiagen OneStep RT-PCR kit. Most expanded thyroid clonotypes (frequency above 0.001) were also detected in blood, a finding suggesting that blood repertoires may reflect thyroid immune responses. In cross-validation, a model built on a 13 V-J signature told ophthalmopathy apart from stable hyperthyroidism with approximately 90% sensitivity and roughly 82% specificity, and in testing the same model reached 80%/75%. In validation, the model predicted progression to ophthalmopathy with 55% to 71% sensitivity and around 72% specificity, a median of 6.5 months before onset. TCR V-J signatures able to tell the groups apart were searched for in a discovery cohort of 90 to 100 patients, of whom roughly 42 had Graves' ophthalmopathy and some 60 had stable Graves' hyperthyroidism. Prospective prediction of ophthalmopathy was tested in an independent validation cohort of approximately 19 hyperthyroidism patients and 15 to 17 patients who later progressed to ophthalmopathy. The roughly 90 discovery patients were divided at random into training and test sets in a 7:3 ratio. Thyroid tissue and blood T-cell repertoires from over 5 Graves' hyperthyroidism patients were also compared in the study. After blood sampling, hyperthyroidism patients were treated with methimazole at a starting dose of 30 mg daily, and ophthalmopathy patients were treated with high-dose intravenous methylprednisolone. The libraries were constructed in a second round of multiplex PCR and then size-selected and purified. Paired-end sequencing of the libraries was performed with 100 bp reads on an Illumina HiSeq2000. SOAPnuke was used to process the raw data, removing reads that contained adapters or uncalled bases, had a mean Phred below 15, or lacked an exact match to the constant primer or identifier. COPE v1.2.5 was used to merge the high-quality paired reads, and each unique nucleotide sequence was defined as a clonotype. MiTCR v1.1 was used to align the clonotypes against IMGT TRBV, TRBD and TRBJ reference segments. Analysis was restricted to V-J combinations with a frequency above 0.0001, which covered just over 98% of repertoires. A TCS score was defined as the ratio of F50 (clonal expansion) to E x V (chaos), with BLOSUM62-based TCRdist applied between CDR3 peptides within each V-J. Welch's t-statistics and random forest reduced around 520 V-J features to roughly 13, which were used in a naive Bayes classifier (R e1071). Sample size was not statistically predetermined, and investigators were not blinded to group allocation. TCR Vbeta CDR3 sequencing of around 130 peripheral blood samples (about 45 ophthalmopathy, roughly 72 hyperthyroidism and 17 progressor patients) is reported in the paper.

In this chain, TRBV5-1 is recombined with TRBJ2-5, with 12 junctional bases fitting TRBD1. This receptor was identified in a woman aged 30 to 39 with Graves disease. Donor details come from another sample of the same person, matched by shared clones. The sample consisted of peripheral blood mononuclear cells (PBMCs), taken at new diagnosis, from a patient treated with antithyroid drugs. The DNA is TGCGCCAGCAGCAGGGACGGGACAGGGGGCCTTGAGACCCAGTACTTC. Protein translation: CASSRDGTGGLETQYF. The entire variable domain, with the stretches around the CDR3 drawn from the reference TRBV5-1 and TRBJ2-5 proteins, is KAGVTQTPRYLIKTRGQQVTLSCSPISGHRSVSWYQQTPGQGLQFLFEYFSETQRNKGNFPGRFSGRQFSNSRSEMNVSTLELGDSALYLCASSRDGTGGLETQYFGPGTRLLVL.